The next 8 T cell receptor beta chains were all read from a single sample in a study of T cells in Graves' hyperthyroidism and ophthalmopathy. Researchers amplified the TCR beta CDR3 regions from RNA transcripts. Primed by the HTBI set, a first-round RT-PCR was run on the TCR CDR3. TCRdb reanalysed the multiplex PCR reads using MiXCR and keeps one entry per CDR3 protein. Among 300,000 or so distinct CDR3 sequences listed, about 18% were seen once. Sequencing input: blood. The receptor source for this set is a woman between 45 and 65 years old with Graves' hyperthyroidism.

Many counts were recorded for this clonotype. The chain employs TRBV7-8 and TRBJ2-5; 9 nucleotides align to TRBD2. V shed 2 bases, J shed 2 bases, and the junction held 3 bases outside the gene matches. The CDR3 sequence is 15 residues long. Germline V gives CDR1 SGHVS, CDR2 FQNEAQ. The CDR3 DNA sequence: TGTGCCAGCAGCTTACCGGGACTAGCACAAGAGACCCAGTACTTC. Protein product: CASSLPGLAQETQYF.

There are many counts of this clonotype. The chain is built from TRBV7-9 and TRBJ2-5, with 10 bases that match TRBD1. CDR3 size: 15 residues. CDR1 and CDR2 from the germline V gene are SEHNR and FQNEAQ (reference sequence). The junction had 8 bases not matched to a gene; V was cut back by 5 bases and J by 5 bases. This chain's CDR3 is CASSRPGQGMETQYF. In nucleotides, the CDR3 is TGTGCCAGCAGCAGACCGGGACAGGGGATGGAGACCCAGTACTTC.

This clonotype was picked up many times. The chain joins TRBV7-2 to TRBJ2-3, with 7 bases matching TRBD1. V shed 4 bases and J 6 bases; nucleotides not matched to a gene: 13. CDR3 length equals 16 residues. Germline V gene sequence: CDR1 SGHTA, CDR2 FQGNSA. CDR3 nucleotide sequence: TGTGCCAGCAGCTCCCCACGGGACAGACTCTGGGATACGCAGTATTTT. Translating it yields CASSSPRDRLWDTQYF.

In this sample, this clonotype turned up a few times. V gene TRBV6-1 combines with J gene TRBJ1-1; 9 bases match TRBD1. V gave up 7 bases and J gave up 5 bases; unmatched junction bases: 8. Per germline, CDR1 MNHNS and CDR2 SASEGT. The CDR3 spans 14 residues. The CDR3: CASTRQGEGTEAFF. CDR3 sequence (DNA): TGTGCCAGCACAAGACAGGGGGAAGGAACTGAAGCTTTCTTT.

The chain couples TRBV2 to TRBJ2-7; D is uncertain. The V end lost 1 base, the J end lost 0 bases, and 4 bases lay between the germline ends. CDR1 and CDR2 (germline): SNHLY, FYNNEI. The CDR3 runs to 13 residues. CDR3 bases: TGTGCCAGCAGTGAAGGACACTCCTACGAGCAGTACGTC. Residues: CASSEGHSYEQYV.

This clonotype occurred many times. CDR3 region: CASSLGSSGGNEQFF. The CDR3 region has the DNA TGTGCCAGCAGCTTAGGCTCTAGCGGGGGCAATGAGCAGTTCTTC. The chain is built from TRBV13 and TRBJ2-1; TRBD2 aligns across 10 bases. From germline, CDR1 is PRHDT and CDR2 FYEKMQ (reference sequence). V lost 0 bases, J lost 6 bases, and 2 bases stayed unmatched. The CDR3 has 15 amino acids.

This clonotype was recorded many times. The CDR3 coding sequence is TGTGCCAGCAGTGAAGGGACTGAAACCCTGTGGAGCTCCTACAATGAGCAGTTCTTC. Amino acid sequence: CASSEGTETLWSSYNEQFF. V and J are TRBV2 and TRBJ2-1, with D perhaps TRBD2 (5 bases). The germline V gene has CDR1 SNHLY and CDR2 FYNNEI. V lost 1 base, J lost 0 bases, and 19 bases lay in between. The CDR3 totals 19 residues.

This sequence joins TRBV14 and TRBJ1-2, with 7 bases aligning to TRBD1. Trimming cost V 0 bases and J 7 bases; bases outside gene matches: 5. The CDR3 covers 14 residues. Germline-derived CDR1 and CDR2 are SGHDN and FVKESK. The CDR3 nucleotides are TGTGCCAGCAGCCAAGAACAGGGGATAGGTGGCTACACCTTC. This codes for CASSQEQGIGGYTF.